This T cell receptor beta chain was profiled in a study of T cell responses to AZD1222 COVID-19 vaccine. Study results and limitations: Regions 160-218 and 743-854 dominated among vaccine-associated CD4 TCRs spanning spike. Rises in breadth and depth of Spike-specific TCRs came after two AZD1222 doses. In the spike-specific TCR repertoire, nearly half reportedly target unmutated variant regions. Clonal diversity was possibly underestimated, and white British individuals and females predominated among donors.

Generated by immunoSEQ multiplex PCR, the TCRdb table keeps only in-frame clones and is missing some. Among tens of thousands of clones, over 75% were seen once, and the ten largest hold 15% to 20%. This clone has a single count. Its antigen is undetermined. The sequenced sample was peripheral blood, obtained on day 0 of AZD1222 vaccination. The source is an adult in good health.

CDR3 loop: CASSQVGDSVNEKLFF. In nucleotides, the CDR3 is TGCGCCAGCAGCCAAGTGGGGGACAGCGTAAATGAAAAACTGTTTTTT. The chain employs TRBV4-3 and TRBJ1-4; the match to TRBD1 covers 7 bases. Germline CDR1 reads LGHNA; CDR2 reads YSLEER. Trimming removed 1 base from V and 5 bases from J; junction bases left unmatched: 7. The CDR3 loop spans 16 amino acids.